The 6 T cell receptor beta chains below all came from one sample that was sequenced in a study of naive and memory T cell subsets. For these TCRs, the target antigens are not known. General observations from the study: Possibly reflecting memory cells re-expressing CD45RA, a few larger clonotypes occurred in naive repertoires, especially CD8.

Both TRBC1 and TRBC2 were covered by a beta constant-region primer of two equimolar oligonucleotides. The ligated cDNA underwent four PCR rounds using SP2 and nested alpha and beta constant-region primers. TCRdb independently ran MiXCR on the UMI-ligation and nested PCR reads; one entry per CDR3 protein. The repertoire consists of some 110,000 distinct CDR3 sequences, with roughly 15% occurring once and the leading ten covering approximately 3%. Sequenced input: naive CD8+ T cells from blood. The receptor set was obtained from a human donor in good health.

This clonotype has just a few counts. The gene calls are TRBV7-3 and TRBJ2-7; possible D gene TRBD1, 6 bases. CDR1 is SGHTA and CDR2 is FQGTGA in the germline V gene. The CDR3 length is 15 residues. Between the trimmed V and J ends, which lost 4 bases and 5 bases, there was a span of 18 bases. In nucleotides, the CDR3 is TGTGCCAGCAGCTCCGGGACAAGTCCGGGTGACGAGCAGTACTTC. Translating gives CASSSGTSPGDEQYF.

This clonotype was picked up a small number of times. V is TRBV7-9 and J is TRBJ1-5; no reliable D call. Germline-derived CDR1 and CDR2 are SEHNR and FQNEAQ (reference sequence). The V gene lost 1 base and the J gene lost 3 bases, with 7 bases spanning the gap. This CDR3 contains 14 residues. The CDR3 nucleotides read TGTGCCAGCAGCTTAGATTCAGCCAATCAGCCCCAGCATTTT. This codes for CASSLDSANQPQHF.

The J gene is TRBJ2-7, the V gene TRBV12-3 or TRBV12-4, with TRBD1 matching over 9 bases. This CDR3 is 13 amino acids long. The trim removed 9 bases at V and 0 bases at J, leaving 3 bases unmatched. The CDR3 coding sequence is TGTGCCAGTGCGACAGGGGGCTCCTACGAGCAGTACTTC. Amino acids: CASATGGSYEQYF.

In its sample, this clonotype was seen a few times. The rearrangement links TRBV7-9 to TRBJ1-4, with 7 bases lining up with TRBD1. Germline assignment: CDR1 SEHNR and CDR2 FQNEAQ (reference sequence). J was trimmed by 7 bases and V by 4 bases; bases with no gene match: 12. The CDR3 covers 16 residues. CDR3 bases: TGTGCCAGCAGCTCCGGACCCACAGGGGATTTTGAAAAACTGTTTTTT. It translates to CASSSGPTGDFEKLFF.

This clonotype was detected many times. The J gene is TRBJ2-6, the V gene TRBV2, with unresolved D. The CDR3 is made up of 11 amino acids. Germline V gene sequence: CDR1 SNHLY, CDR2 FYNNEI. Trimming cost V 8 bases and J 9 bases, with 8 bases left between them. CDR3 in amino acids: CASSSGNVLTF. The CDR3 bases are TGTGCCAGCTCTTCAGGCAACGTCCTGACTTTC.

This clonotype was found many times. The CDR3 DNA reads TGTGCCAGCGGGAGGGCGGTTTACAATGAGCAGTTCTTC. This encodes CASGRAVYNEQFF. The V and J genes are TRBV7-3 and TRBJ2-1, with 7 bases fitting TRBD2. The V gene end was trimmed by 8 bases and the J gene end by 4 bases; junction bases not matched to a gene: 5. Looked up from germline, CDR1 is SGHTA and CDR2 is FQGTGA. The CDR3 is 13 amino acids. Variable domain in full (rest from reference TRBV7-3 and TRBJ2-1): GAGVSQTPSNKVTEKGKYVELRCDPISGHTALYWYRQSLGQGPEFLIYFQGTGAADDSGLPNDRFFAVRPEGSVSTLKIQRTERGDSAVYLCASGRAVYNEQFFGPGTRLTVL.